The 15 T cell receptor beta chains below were found in one sample sequenced in a study of shared clonotypes between healthy human individuals (dated by TCRdb to 2019 to 2021). Library preparation was by the immunoSEQ multiplex PCR assay. TCRdb obtained this table from immuneACCESS and retained in-frame rearrangements with V and J assigned. These tables miss some clones; where compared with another copy, unresolved V genes account for less than half of the shortfall, and the remainder is unexplained. The sample table shows about 1.9 million clones, and 93% are seen once. The ten largest clones represent more than 1.5% of the sample. CD8 naive samples were obtained by positive selection for CCR7 among CD45RO-negative cells, yielding a CD45RA+CCR7+ population from which TemRA cells were excluded. Sequencing was done on a sample of naive CD8+ T cells from PBMCs. Per the publication, the cell subset or site label means: CD45RA+CCR7+. These receptor sequences come from a man between 18 and 29 years old in good health. Some clones in this sample may be carry-over from other donors' samples.

The chain combines TRBV27 with TRBJ2-7, with D perhaps matching TRBD1 or TRBD2 (5 bases each). This CDR3 has 17 amino acids. V was clipped by 0 bases and J by 5 bases, with 20 bases between them. Per germline, CDR1 MNHEY and CDR2 SMNVEV (reference sequence). This chain's CDR3 is CASSLSGMAGPPHEQYF. CDR3 DNA sequence: TGTGCCAGCAGTTTATCCGGGATGGCAGGGCCCCCCCACGAGCAGTACTTC.

The chain carries TRBV14 and TRBJ2-7; either TRBD1 or TRBD2 may fit D (5 bases each). The CDR3 totals 16 residues. The V and J ends lost 3 bases and 5 bases respectively, with 20 bases between them. The germline V gene has CDR1 SGHDN and CDR2 FVKESK. CDR3 in DNA: TGTGCCAGCAGCCACCCCTCCGGGACCCCGACCCACGAGCAGTACTTC. Its protein product is CASSHPSGTPTHEQYF.

This chain uses TRBV7-9 with TRBJ2-1; no clear D. The germline CDR1 and CDR2 sequences are SEHNR and FQNEAQ (reference sequence). The CDR3 sequence is 15 residues long. The ends were cut back, 4 bases at V and 8 bases at J, with 18 bases in the middle. The CDR3 bases are TGTGCCAGCAGCTCGGATATCGTGCTGGGCCATGAGCAGTTCTTC. Its protein is CASSSDIVLGHEQFF.

This chain links TRBV7-9 with TRBJ1-1; D is undetermined. The germline gives CDR1 SEHNR, CDR2 FQNEAQ (reference sequence). This CDR3 has 12 residues. Trimming took 4 bases from V and 7 from J, leaving 10 bases between them. In DNA, the CDR3 is TGTGCCAGCAGCTCTCCTCTCCATGAAGCTTTCTTT. It specifies CASSSPLHEAFF.

The V and J genes are TRBV27 and TRBJ2-2, with 14 positions matching TRBD2. The J segment lost 4 bases and the V segment lost 4 bases, leaving 14 bases of the junction unmatched. Germline-derived CDR1 and CDR2 are MNHEY and SMNVEV (reference sequence). This CDR3 comprises 20 residues. CDR3 protein: CASSSLPTSGRAWGTGELFF. DNA of the CDR3: TGTGCCAGCAGTTCCCTCCCGACTAGCGGGAGGGCATGGGGCACCGGGGAGCTGTTTTTT.

This chain joins TRBV28 and TRBJ2-7; 9 bases map to TRBD1. The CDR3 loop spans 13 amino acids. Germline CDR1 is MDHEN and CDR2 is SYDVKM. Trimming at V came to 5 bases and at J to 6 bases, leaving 5 bases not matched to a gene. The CDR3 is CASSPTGGAEQYF. The CDR3 DNA reads TGTGCCAGCAGTCCTACAGGGGGCGCCGAGCAGTACTTC.

This clone came up once. The chain links TRBV4-1 to TRBJ2-1, with D tentatively TRBD1 (6 bases). CDR1 and CDR2 (germline): MGHRA, YSYEKL. The CDR3 covers 15 residues. V was clipped by 7 bases and J by 5 bases, with 18 bases between them. The CDR3 sequence is CASKAQGLRHNEQFF. Written as DNA, the CDR3 is TGCGCCAGCAAAGCCCAGGGGCTGCGACACAATGAGCAGTTCTTC.

The V call is TRBV7-2, the J call TRBJ2-5; the match to TRBD2 covers 10 bases. V lost 5 bases to trimming and J lost 3 bases; unmatched junction nucleotides: 6. This CDR3 has 15 amino acids. CDR1 and CDR2 from the germline V gene are SGHTA and FQGNSA. This CDR3 is CASSKTGLAEETQYF. The CDR3 bases are TGTGCCAGCAGCAAAACCGGACTAGCGGAAGAGACCCAGTACTTC.

Here the CDR3 DNA reads TGCGCCAGCAGCTTCGATGGGGAGAGCACAGATACGCAGTATTTT. Translation: CASSFDGESTDTQYF. The chain joins TRBV5-1 to TRBJ2-3, with D perhaps matching TRBD2 (5 bases). Looked up from germline, CDR1 is SGHRS and CDR2 is YFSETQ. The CDR3 length is 15 residues. V lost 2 bases and J 0 bases, leaving 10 bases between the germline ends. Drawing the rest from reference TRBV5-1 and TRBJ2-3, the complete variable domain is KAGVTQTPRYLIKTRGQQVTLSCSPISGHRSVSWYQQTPGQGLQFLFEYFSETQRNKGNFPGRFSGRQFSNSRSEMNVSTLELGDSALYLCASSFDGESTDTQYFGPGTRLTVL.

The chain combines TRBV11-2 with TRBJ1-5, with D possibly TRBD1 on 6 matching bases. The CDR3 runs 15 residues. The V end was cut by 2 bases, the J end by 3 bases, with 11 bases between. Germline V gene lookup returns CDR1 SGHAT and CDR2 FQNNGV. This CDR3 is CASSLNRANNQPQHF. CDR3 DNA: TGTGCCAGCAGCTTAAACAGGGCAAACAATCAGCCCCAGCATTTT.

The chain carries TRBV5-8 and TRBJ2-7; no clear D. Germline lookup yields CDR1 SGHTS and CDR2 YDEGEE. The CDR3 spans 13 residues. V was shortened by 0 bases and J by 3 bases, with 7 bases between the two germline ends. The CDR3 here is CASSLDLGYEQYF. The DNA for the CDR3 is TGTGCCAGCAGCTTGGATCTGGGCTACGAGCAGTACTTC.

This clone has just one count. The chain uses TRBV14 and TRBJ2-3; D gene uncertain. Germline V gene data show CDR1 as SGHDN and CDR2 as FVKESK. The V gene lost 0 bases and the J gene lost 3 bases, with 13 bases spanning the gap. CDR3 length: 16 residues. This CDR3 reads CASSQDLLVGTDTQYF. As DNA, the CDR3 is TGTGCCAGCAGCCAAGATCTCCTAGTAGGGACAGATACGCAGTATTTT.

This clone was seen just once. This rearrangement joins TRBV7-9 to TRBJ2-1, with no clear D. Germline V CDR1 and CDR2: SEHNR, FQNEAQ (reference sequence). Between the trimmed V and J ends, which lost 1 base and 0 bases, there was a span of 7 bases. The CDR3 has 15 amino acids. The CDR3 loop is CASSLGKSSYNEQFF. CDR3 sequence (DNA): TGTGCCAGCAGCTTAGGTAAGAGCTCCTACAATGAGCAGTTCTTC. Together with reference TRBV7-9 and TRBJ2-1, the CDR3 gives the full variable domain: DTGVSQNPRHKITKRGQNVTFRCDPISEHNRLYWYRQTLGQGPEFLTYFQNEAQLEKSRLLSDRFSAERPKGSFSTLEIQRTEQGDSAMYLCASSLGKSSYNEQFFGPGTRLTVL.

This clone was seen just once. The genes are TRBV27 and TRBJ2-7; 10 bases fit TRBD2. V shed 2 bases, J shed 5 bases, and the junction held 3 bases outside the gene matches. In germline, CDR1 is MNHEY, CDR2 SMNVEV (reference sequence). The CDR3 sequence is 14 residues long. CDR3 nucleotide sequence: TGTGCCAGCAGTTTAACAGCGGGAGGGAACGAGCAGTACTTC. It encodes CASSLTAGGNEQYF.

The chain links TRBV7-3 to TRBJ2-7; 10 bases line up with TRBD1. The germline V gene encodes CDR1 SGHTA and CDR2 FQGTGA. Trimming cost V 5 bases and J 2 bases; bases outside gene matches: 9. The CDR3 spans 16 residues. The DNA of the CDR3 is TGTGCCAGCAGCCCCGACGGGGACAGGGGCCCCTACGAGCAGTACTTC. Protein: CASSPDGDRGPYEQYF.